These 11 T cell receptor beta chains were sequenced from one sample in a study of T cell repertoires in cytomegalovirus infection. The antigens of these receptors remain unknown. TCRdb itself ran the reads through MiXCR, one entry per CDR3 protein. Seen here are around 430,000 distinct CDR3 sequences, under 45% observed once, and the top ten hold about 39%. The sample in question was cultured PBMCs, obtained from culture after CMV antigen stimulation. Receptor source: a human donor in good health (CMV status not recorded). Some clones in this sample may be carry-over from other donors' samples.

The chain has TRBV12-3 or TRBV12-4 and TRBJ1-5; D unclear. V was cut by 1 base and J by 6 bases, with 10 bases left in between. The CDR3 contains 14 residues. In DNA, the CDR3 is TGTGCCAGCAGTTTAGAAGGGTTCGGTCAGCCCCAGCATTTT. Residues: CASSLEGFGQPQHF.

V usage is TRBV12-3 or TRBV12-4 and J usage is TRBJ2-7; possibly TRBD1 or TRBD2 for D (5 bases each). V was shortened by 5 bases and J by 2 bases, with 19 bases between the two germline ends. The CDR3 covers 16 residues. CDR3 nucleotide sequence: TGTGCCAGCAGTGCCCGCTGGATCGGGGCAACCTACGAGCAGTACTTC. Protein sequence: CASSARWIGATYEQYF.

The chain carries TRBV7-2 and TRBJ2-1; 8 bases match TRBD1. The germline V gene encodes CDR1 SGHTA and CDR2 FQGNSA. With V trimmed by 6 bases and J by 3 bases, 7 bases remained unmatched. The CDR3 runs 15 residues. The CDR3 protein is CASRPGGGVYNEQFF. In DNA, the CDR3 is TGTGCCAGCAGGCCAGGGGGCGGGGTCTACAATGAGCAGTTCTTC.

This clonotype has a single count. The chain's CDR3 is CASSSQGRNSEQYF. DNA for the CDR3: TGTGCCAGCAGCTCGCAGGGGCGGAACTCCGAGCAGTACTTC. This chain uses TRBV7-6 with TRBJ2-7; TRBD1 might be the D (6 bases). V lost 4 bases and J lost 6, with 16 bases in between. The CDR3 contains 14 residues. Germline CDR1 is SGHVS and CDR2 is FNYEAQ.

A few counts support this clonotype. J is TRBJ2-1 and V is TRBV7-9; D may be TRBD2 (5 bases). The CDR3 length is 15 residues. From germline, CDR1 is SEHNR and CDR2 FQNEAQ (reference sequence). V was cut by 2 bases and J by 2 bases, with 10 bases left in between. As DNA, the CDR3 is TGTGCCAGCAGCTTATTAGGGAGTACCTACAATGAGCAGTTCTTC. Amino acids: CASSLLGSTYNEQFF.

This clonotype was detected a few times. The chain joins TRBV7-9 to TRBJ2-7; 11 bases line up with TRBD2. The germline V gene has CDR1 SEHNR and CDR2 FQNEAQ (reference sequence). After removal of 4 bases from V and 0 bases from J, the junction contained 17 bases not matched to a gene. CDR3 size: 20 residues. CDR3: CASSYPDLAGGPRDSYEQYF. CDR3 nucleotide sequence: TGTGCCAGCAGCTACCCGGACTTAGCGGGAGGGCCTAGGGACTCCTACGAGCAGTACTTC.

The chain's CDR3 is CASSRLLQGWGTEAFF. The CDR3 bases are TGTGCCAGTAGTCGCCTCCTCCAGGGCTGGGGCACTGAAGCTTTCTTT. The chain is built from TRBV19 and TRBJ1-1; tentatively, D is TRBD1 (5 bases). Germline assignment: CDR1 LNHDA and CDR2 SQIVND (reference sequence). This CDR3 is built from 16 residues. Trimming took 5 bases from V and 4 from J, leaving 20 bases between them.

The chain joins TRBV7-2 to TRBJ2-1; TRBD2 agrees at 7 bases. CDR3 length: 15 residues. The V and J ends lost 10 bases and 7 bases, in that order; junction bases with no gene match: 16. CDR1 and CDR2 from the germline V gene are SGHTA and FQGNSA. The CDR3 DNA is TGTGCCACCCGCACGGGGGGTGGGCTGTTGAATGAGCAGTTCTTC. Translation: CATRTGGGLLNEQFF.

The chain uses TRBV15 and TRBJ2-7; TRBD1 aligns across 7 bases. Per the germline V gene, CDR1 is LNHNV and CDR2 is YYDKDF (reference sequence). The CDR3 sequence is 14 residues long. Trimming cost V 4 bases and J 3 bases; bases outside gene matches: 6. The CDR3 bases are TGTGCCACCAGCATCGGGACAGAGTACTACGAGCAGTACTTC. This sequence encodes CATSIGTEYYEQYF. Full variable domain (missing parts from reference TRBV15 and TRBJ2-7): DAMVIQNPRYQVTQFGKPVTLSCSQTLNHNVMYWYQQKSSQAPKLLFHYYDKDFNNEADTPDNFQSRRPNTSFCFLDIRSPGLGDTAMYLCATSIGTEYYEQYFGPGTRLTVT.

The chain joins TRBV3-1 to TRBJ2-7; D may correspond to TRBD1 or TRBD2 (5 bases each). The V and J ends lost 3 bases and 0 bases respectively, with 18 bases between them. This CDR3 is built from 17 residues. Germline assignment: CDR1 LGHDT and CDR2 YNNKEL (reference sequence). In nucleotides, the CDR3 is TGTGCCAGCAGCCAGGGAACTACGGGACGTGTCTCCTACGAGCAGTACTTC. Its translation: CASSQGTTGRVSYEQYF.

The table lists this clonotype with a few counts. As DNA, the CDR3 is TGCGCCAGCAGCCCGACAGGGCTTCGGAACACTGAAGCTTTCTTT. Protein product: CASSPTGLRNTEAFF. This chain joins TRBV5-1 and TRBJ1-1, with 7 bases aligning to TRBD1. Looked up from germline, CDR1 is SGHRS and CDR2 is YFSETQ. The CDR3 has 15 residues. Unmatched junction bases numbered 7, after V lost 4 bases and J lost 1 base.